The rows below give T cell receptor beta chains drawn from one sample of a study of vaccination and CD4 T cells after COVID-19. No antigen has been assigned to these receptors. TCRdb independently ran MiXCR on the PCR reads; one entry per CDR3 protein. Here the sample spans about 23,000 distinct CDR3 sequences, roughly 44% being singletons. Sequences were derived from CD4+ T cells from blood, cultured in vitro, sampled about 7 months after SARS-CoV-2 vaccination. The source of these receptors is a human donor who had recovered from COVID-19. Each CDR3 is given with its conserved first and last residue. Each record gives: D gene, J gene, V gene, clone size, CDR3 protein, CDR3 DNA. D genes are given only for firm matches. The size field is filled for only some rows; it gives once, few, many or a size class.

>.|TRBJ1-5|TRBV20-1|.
CTAKASGHWNQSQHF
TGCACCGCCAAGGCAAGCGGACATTGGAATCAGTCCCAGCATTTT
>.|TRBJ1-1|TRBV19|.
CASSIARANTEAFF
TGTGCCAGTAGTATAGCCAGGGCGAACACTGAAGCTTTCTTT
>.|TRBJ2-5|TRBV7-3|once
CANLPGGGQETQYF
TGTGCCAACCTCCCAGGAGGGGGACAAGAGACCCAGTACTTC
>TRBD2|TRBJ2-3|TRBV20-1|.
CSANGGTSGTTDTQYF
TGCAGTGCCAACGGAGGGACTAGCGGGACCACAGATACGCAGTATTTT
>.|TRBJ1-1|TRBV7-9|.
CASSLEGNLMNTEAFF
TGTGCCAGCAGCTTGGAAGGAAACCTCATGAACACTGAAGCTTTCTTT
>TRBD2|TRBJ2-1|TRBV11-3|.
CASSSSGRGNEQFF
TGTGCCAGCAGTTCTAGCGGGAGGGGCAATGAGCAGTTCTTC
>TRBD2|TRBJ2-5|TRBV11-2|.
CASSLQLAGARETQYF
TGTGCCAGCAGCTTACAACTAGCGGGAGCGCGAGAGACCCAGTACTTC
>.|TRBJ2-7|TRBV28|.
CASSVYYEQYF
TGTGCCAGCAGTGTCTACTACGAGCAGTACTTC
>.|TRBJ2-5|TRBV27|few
CASSPRPVTETQYF
TGTGCCAGCAGTCCCCGTCCAGTAACAGAGACCCAGTACTTC
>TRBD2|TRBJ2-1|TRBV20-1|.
CSAPRGGGIEQFF
TGCAGTGCCCCCCGCGGGGGAGGCATTGAGCAGTTCTTC
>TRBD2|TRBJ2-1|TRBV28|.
CASSFRRESVNEQFF
TGTGCCAGCAGTTTCCGGCGGGAGTCGGTAAATGAGCAGTTCTTC
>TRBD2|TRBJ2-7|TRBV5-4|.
CASSPQNAGLAGNEQYF
TGTGCCAGCAGCCCACAGAACGCTGGACTAGCGGGGAACGAGCAGTACTTC
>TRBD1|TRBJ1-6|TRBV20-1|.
CSAYNGQGNSPLHF
TGCAGTGCCTACAACGGACAGGGAAATTCACCCCTCCACTTT
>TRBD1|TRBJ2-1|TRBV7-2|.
CASSPGTGYNEQFF
TGTGCCAGCAGCCCCGGGACAGGATACAATGAGCAGTTCTTC
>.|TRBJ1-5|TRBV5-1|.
CASSADGQINQPQHF
TGCGCCAGCAGCGCCGACGGACAGATCAATCAGCCCCAGCATTTT
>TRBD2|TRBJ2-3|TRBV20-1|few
CSAETATSANTDTQYF
TGCAGTGCCGAGACCGCGACTAGCGCCAACACAGATACGCAGTATTTT
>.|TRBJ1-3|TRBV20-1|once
CSASSPQTGSSGNTIYF
TGCAGTGCTAGTTCCCCACAGACGGGGAGCTCTGGAAACACCATATATTTT
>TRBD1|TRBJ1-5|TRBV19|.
CASSIPRDRADQPQHF
TGTGCCAGTAGTATTCCCCGGGACAGGGCGGATCAGCCCCAGCATTTT
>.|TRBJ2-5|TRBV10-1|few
CASSEGHQETQYF
TGCGCCAGCAGTGAGGGACACCAAGAGACCCAGTACTTC
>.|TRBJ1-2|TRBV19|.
CANHRDPKPNYGYTF
TGTGCCAACCACAGGGACCCGAAACCTAACTATGGCTACACCTTC
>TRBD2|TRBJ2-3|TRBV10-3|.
CAISESLAGPTDTQYF
TGTGCCATCAGTGAATCACTAGCGGGTCCTACAGATACGCAGTATTTT
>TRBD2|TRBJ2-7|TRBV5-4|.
CASSRTSGLDSYEQYF
TGTGCCAGCAGTCGGACTAGCGGGCTCGATTCCTACGAGCAGTACTTC
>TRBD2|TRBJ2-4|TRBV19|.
CASSIIGTSGNKNIQYF
TGTGCCAGTAGTATAATAGGGACTAGCGGGAATAAAAACATTCAGTACTTC
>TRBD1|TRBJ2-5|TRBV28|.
CASTPQGAPETQYF
TGTGCCAGCACTCCTCAGGGGGCGCCTGAGACCCAGTACTTC
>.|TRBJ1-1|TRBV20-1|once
CSAYRRVGTEAFF
TGCAGTGCCTATCGGAGAGTGGGCACTGAAGCTTTCTTT
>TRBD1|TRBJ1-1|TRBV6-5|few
CASSLKQGARAFF
TGTGCCAGCAGTTTAAAACAGGGGGCGCGAGCTTTCTTT
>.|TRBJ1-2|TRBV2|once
CASNRDGGYGYTF
TGTGCCAGTAACAGGGATGGGGGTTATGGCTACACCTTC
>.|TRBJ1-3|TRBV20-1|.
CSARSQAGAGNTIYF
TGCAGTGCTAGATCCCAGGCGGGAGCTGGAAACACCATATATTTT
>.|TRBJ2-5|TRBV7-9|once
CASSLVSRTPKETQYF
TGTGCCAGCAGCTTAGTTTCTCGGACACCAAAAGAGACCCAGTACTTC
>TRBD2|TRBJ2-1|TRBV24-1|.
CATSPSGRLSYNEQFF
TGTGCCACCAGTCCTAGCGGGAGGCTCTCCTACAATGAGCAGTTCTTC
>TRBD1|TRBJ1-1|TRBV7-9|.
CASSSHTTGGTEAFF
TGTGCCAGCAGCTCACATACTACAGGGGGCACTGAAGCTTTCTTT
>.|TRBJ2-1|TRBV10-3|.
CAISAVVANEQFF
TGTGCCATCAGTGCTGTTGTGGCGAATGAGCAGTTCTTC
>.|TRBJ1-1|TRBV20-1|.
CSASFQQNTEAFF
TGCAGTGCTAGCTTCCAACAGAACACTGAAGCTTTCTTT
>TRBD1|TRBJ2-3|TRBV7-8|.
CASRFDRGQVPQYF
TGTGCCAGCAGGTTCGACAGGGGGCAAGTGCCGCAGTATTTT
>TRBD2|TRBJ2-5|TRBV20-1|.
CSARVPGGAETQYF
TGCAGTGCTAGAGTGCCGGGGGGGGCGGAGACCCAGTACTTC
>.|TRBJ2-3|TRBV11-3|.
CASRAENTDTQYF
TGTGCCAGCAGGGCAGAAAACACAGATACGCAGTATTTT
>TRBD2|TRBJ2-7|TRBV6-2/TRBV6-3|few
CASRASGRASGEQYF
TGTGCCAGCAGGGCTAGCGGGAGGGCCTCCGGCGAGCAGTACTTC
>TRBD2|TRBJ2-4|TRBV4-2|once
CASSQVAGENIQYF
TGTGCCAGCAGCCAAGTAGCGGGGGAAAACATTCAGTACTTC
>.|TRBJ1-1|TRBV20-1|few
CSALLSGNTEAFF
TGCAGTGCTCTTCTCTCCGGTAACACTGAAGCTTTCTTT
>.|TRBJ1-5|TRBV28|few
CASSWTERSNQPQHF
TGTGCCAGCAGCTGGACAGAAAGGAGCAATCAGCCCCAGCATTTT
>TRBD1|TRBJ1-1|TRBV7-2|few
CASSSPGGSNTEAFF
TGTGCCAGCAGCTCCCCAGGGGGCTCGAACACTGAAGCTTTCTTT
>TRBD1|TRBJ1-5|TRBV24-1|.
CATSDAPGQGNQPQHF
TGTGCCACCAGTGATGCACCGGGACAGGGCAATCAGCCCCAGCATTTT
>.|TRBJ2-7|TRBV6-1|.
CASTGGTAYEQYF
TGTGCCAGCACTGGCGGGACCGCCTACGAGCAGTACTTC